This TCR beta chain was identified in a study of T cell changes during pregnancy in multiple sclerosis. Using immunoSEQ multiplex PCR, the repertoire was profiled, and TCRdb retains in-frame clones only, with some absent. The sample lists under 40,000 clones; roughly nine tenths were seen once. The CDR3 covers 11 residues. The germline V gene has CDR1 DFQATT and CDR2 SNEGSKA (reference sequence). This sequence originates from a female donor with multiple sclerosis, enrolled in a pregnancy study. The starting material was CD8+ T cells from peripheral blood mononuclear cells, obtained in the first trimester of pregnancy. The chain employs TRBV20-1 and TRBJ2-7; 8 nucleotides match TRBD1. Here the CDR3 reads CSGQGLNEQYF. Written as DNA, the CDR3 is TGCAGCGGACAGGGTCTTAACGAGCAGTACTTC.